These 29 T cell receptor beta chains came from one sample sequenced in a study of T cells after yellow fever vaccination. TCRdb processed the 5' RACE reads anew with MiXCR; each CDR3 protein has one entry. This table holds about 350,000 distinct CDR3 sequences, roughly 4.3% found once. The sample in question was PBMCs, obtained 5 days after the yellow fever booster vaccination. These receptor sequences come from a young man who received the YFV17D yellow fever vaccine.

This clonotype was seen at least ten times. This rearrangement joins TRBV11-2 to TRBJ1-1; D unclear. The germline V gene encodes CDR1 SGHAT and CDR2 FQNNGV. Trimming left V 1 base short and J 6 bases short, with 15 bases between. The CDR3 is 15 residues long. CDR3 region: CASSLGARSVAEAFF. The CDR3 nucleotides are TGTGCCAGCAGCTTAGGCGCGCGGTCAGTCGCTGAAGCTTTCTTT.

The chain recombines TRBV4-1 with TRBJ2-3; no definite D call. Looked up from germline, CDR1 is MGHRA and CDR2 is YSYEKL. The CDR3 length is 14 residues. The V end lost 0 bases, the J end lost 5 bases, and 9 bases lay between the germline ends. The CDR3 coding sequence is TGCGCCAGCAGCCAAGATCGACCAGGAGATACGCAGTATTTT. This gives the protein CASSQDRPGDTQYF.

This clonotype was picked up many times. V usage is TRBV6-2 or TRBV6-3 and J usage is TRBJ2-3; 9 nucleotides align to TRBD1. V was pared by 4 bases and J by 2 bases, with 7 bases of the junction left unmatched. This CDR3 region has 16 residues. Germline CDR1 and CDR2: MNHEY and SVGEGT. CDR3 residues: CASSSWTGATTDTQYF. CDR3 sequence (DNA): TGTGCCAGCAGTTCTTGGACAGGGGCGACCACAGATACGCAGTATTTT.

This clonotype has a handful of counts. This chain uses TRBV7-3 with TRBJ2-1; 8 bases line up with TRBD1. Germline V lookup: CDR1 SGHTA, CDR2 FQGTGA. V was pared by 1 base and J by 8 bases, with 4 bases of the junction left unmatched. The CDR3 length is 14 residues. This CDR3 reads CASSLKNRGYEQFF. For the CDR3, the DNA is TGTGCCAGCAGCTTAAAAAACAGGGGGTATGAGCAGTTCTTC.

V and J are TRBV11-2 and TRBJ2-1; possible D gene TRBD2, 6 bases. Per the germline V gene, CDR1 is SGHAT and CDR2 is FQNNGV. Trimming shortened V by 5 bases and J by 5 bases, and 13 bases separated the two germline ends. The CDR3 spans 14 residues. The CDR3 DNA follows: TGTGCCAGCAGCCTGAGCGGGCCCAACAATGAGCAGTTCTTC. As protein: CASSLSGPNNEQFF.

The V call is TRBV14, the J call TRBJ2-1, with TRBD2 identical over 13 bases. CDR1 is SGHDN, CDR2 FVKESK, per germline. This CDR3 is 18 amino acids long. The junction had 6 bases not matched to a gene; V was cut back by 4 bases and J by 0 bases. The CDR3 loop reads CASSPGLAGSSSYNEQFF. DNA for the CDR3: TGTGCCAGCAGCCCGGGACTAGCGGGATCGAGCTCCTACAATGAGCAGTTCTTC.

This clonotype has ten or more counts. The rearrangement joins TRBV7-2 to TRBJ2-7; TRBD2 agrees at 8 bases. Per germline, CDR1 SGHTA and CDR2 FQGNSA. V shed 1 base and J 0 bases; nucleotides not matched to a gene: 5. This CDR3 has 16 amino acids. The CDR3 loop reads CASSLDSGGSSYEQYF. The CDR3 DNA reads as TGTGCCAGCAGCTTAGACTCGGGGGGGAGCTCCTACGAGCAGTACTTC.

CDR3 in DNA: TGTGCCAGCAGCATCGGAGGACAGACCCTTTTGCACGAGCAGTACTTC. It specifies CASSIGGQTLLHEQYF. The chain couples TRBV7-6 to TRBJ2-7; a possible D gene is TRBD1 (6 bases). Per the germline V gene, CDR1 is SGHVS and CDR2 is FNYEAQ. The CDR3 has 16 residues. Trimming removed 5 bases from V and 5 bases from J, with 22 bases in between.

There are many counts of this clonotype. This chain uses TRBV20-1 with TRBJ2-7; 8 bases match TRBD1. There are 14 residues in the CDR3. V was clipped by 2 bases and J by 1 base; unmatched bases: 4. Germline lookup yields CDR1 DFQATT and CDR2 SNEGSKA (reference sequence). The CDR3 region has the DNA TGCAGTGCTAGAAGGACAGGGCCTTCCTACGAGCAGTACGTC. It specifies CSARRTGPSYEQYV.

On this clonotype: A clone one base away is much larger, so this may be a read error. CDR3: CAISAGANSNQPQHF. The CDR3 bases are TGCGCCATCAGTGCAGGGGCGAATAGCAATCAGCCCCAGCATTTT. The chain couples TRBV5-1 to TRBJ1-5; TRBD1 is a possible D gene (6 bases). This CDR3 is 15 amino acids long. Germline CDR1 and CDR2: SGHRS and YFSETQ. V lost 9 bases and J lost 0, with 16 bases in between.

The sample holds a few counts of this clonotype. This chain joins TRBV5-4 and TRBJ2-2; a possible D gene is TRBD1 (6 bases). This CDR3 spans 15 amino acids. V was clipped by 6 bases and J by 5 bases, with 17 bases between them. Germline V gives CDR1 SGHNT, CDR2 YYREEE (reference sequence). The CDR3 loop reads CASTFNRAGTGELFF. CDR3 DNA: TGTGCCAGCACCTTCAACAGGGCTGGGACCGGGGAGCTGTTTTTT. Variable domain in full (rest from reference TRBV5-4 and TRBJ2-2): ETGVTQSPTHLIKTRGQQVTLRCSSQSGHNTVSWYQQALGQGPQFIFQYYREEENGRGNFPPRFSGLQFPNYSSELNVNALELDDSALYLCASTFNRAGTGELFFGEGSRLTVL.

This CDR3 is CASSFPQGPQPQHF. DNA of the CDR3: TGTGCCAGCAGTTTCCCGCAGGGCCCCCAGCCCCAGCATTTT. This chain links TRBV28 with TRBJ1-5; TRBD1 might be the D (5 bases). The CDR3 covers 14 residues. Germline V gene lookup returns CDR1 MDHEN and CDR2 SYDVKM. The ends were cut back, 3 bases at V and 7 bases at J, with 13 bases in the middle.

The rearrangement links TRBV6-5 to TRBJ1-2; D is uncertain. Germline CDR1 and CDR2: MNHEY and SVGAGI. The CDR3 is 12 residues long. Trimming left V 6 bases short and J 2 bases short, with 7 bases between. The CDR3 sequence: CASRGVNYGYTF. The CDR3 nucleotides are TGTGCCAGCAGAGGAGTCAACTATGGCTACACCTTC.

This clonotype turned up a few times. The V and J genes are TRBV11-2 and TRBJ2-2; D gene uncertain. The CDR3 totals 15 residues. Trimming took off 3 bases at V and 1 base at J, with 9 bases between the two ends. In germline, CDR1 is SGHAT, CDR2 FQNNGV. The CDR3 nucleotides read TGTGCCAGCAGCTTTAGTCCTCTGAACACCGGGGAGCTGTTTTTT. Amino acid sequence: CASSFSPLNTGELFF. Full variable domain (remainder filled in from reference TRBV11-2 and TRBJ2-2): EAGVAQSPRYKIIEKRQSVAFWCNPISGHATLYWYQQILGQGPKLLIQFQNNGVVDDSQLPKDRFSAERLKGVDSTLKIQPAKLEDSAVYLCASSFSPLNTGELFFGEGSRLTVL.

This clonotype appeared a few times. The chain recombines TRBV2 with TRBJ1-1; no clear D. This CDR3 region has 14 residues. The germline V gene has CDR1 SNHLY and CDR2 FYNNEI. The germline V and J ends were trimmed by 1 base and 6 bases, with 12 bases remaining between them. The CDR3 DNA sequence: TGTGCCAGCAGTGAAGGGCCGGGGAGGGCTGAAGCTTTCTTT. This encodes CASSEGPGRAEAFF.

V is TRBV5-1 and J is TRBJ2-1; 9 bases match TRBD1. V was pared by 4 bases and J by 8 bases, with 7 bases of the junction left unmatched. The CDR3 has 14 residues. The germline gives CDR1 SGHRS, CDR2 YFSETQ. CDR3 in DNA: TGCGCCAGCAGCGGCGGACAGGGGTACGATGAGCAGTTCTTC. Amino acid sequence: CASSGGQGYDEQFF.

The genes are TRBV5-6 and TRBJ2-1; the D is unclear. Per the germline V gene, CDR1 is SGHDT and CDR2 is YYEEEE. Trimming took 0 bases from V and 7 from J, leaving 8 bases between them. The CDR3 contains 13 residues. The CDR3 coding sequence is TGTGCCAGCAGCTTGGAGGACCTGAATGAGCAGTTCTTC. This encodes CASSLEDLNEQFF.

In its sample, this clonotype was seen many times. This chain links TRBV6-2 or TRBV6-3 with TRBJ2-7; 10 nucleotides line up with TRBD2. CDR1 is MNHEY, CDR2 SVGEGT, per germline. This CDR3 has 16 residues. With 6 bases clipped from V and 2 bases from J, the junction kept 10 bases outside the gene matches. In nucleotides, the CDR3 is TGTGCCAGCAGGGCCCTAGCGGGGGCCCTCACCTACGAGCAGTACTTC. Translating it yields CASRALAGALTYEQYF.

This clonotype has more than one count but fewer than ten. The chain has TRBV9 and TRBJ2-1; D uncertain. The CDR3 runs 13 residues. Trimming took off 3 bases at V and 9 bases at J, with 13 bases between the two ends. Germline-derived CDR1 and CDR2 are SGDLS and YYNGEE. Here the CDR3 reads CASSGGRAREQFF. Here the CDR3 DNA reads TGTGCCAGCAGCGGTGGCCGAGCTCGTGAGCAGTTCTTC. The complete variable domain, with remaining parts taken from reference TRBV9 and TRBJ2-1, reads DSGVTQTPKHLITATGQRVTLRCSPRSGDLSVYWYQQSLDQGLQFLIQYYNGEERAKGNILERFSAQQFPDLHSELNLSSLELGDSALYFCASSGGRAREQFFGPGTRLTVL.

The chain combines TRBV12-3 or TRBV12-4 with TRBJ2-1; tentatively, D is TRBD2 (6 bases). Trimming took 4 bases from V and 1 from J, leaving 11 bases between them. There are 15 residues in the CDR3. In DNA form, the CDR3 reads TGTGCCAGCAGTTCCTTTGGGGGGTCCTACAATGAGCAGTTCTTC. Translating gives CASSSFGGSYNEQFF.

This clonotype was recorded at least ten times. The chain carries TRBV25-1 and TRBJ2-5; D not resolved. The CDR3 is made up of 14 amino acids. Germline CDR1 is MGHDK and CDR2 is SYGVNS. The V and J ends lost 3 bases and 1 base respectively, with 9 bases between them. Here the CDR3 reads CASSDRPLQETQYF. The CDR3 nucleotides read TGTGCCAGCAGTGACCGGCCTCTCCAAGAGACCCAGTACTTC.

The chain is built from TRBV2 and TRBJ1-2; the D is unclear. Germline CDR1 is SNHLY and CDR2 is FYNNEI. Trimming removed 8 bases at V and 8 bases at J, with 3 bases between. This CDR3 contains 8 residues. CDR3 nucleotide sequence: TGTGCCAGCCTCGGCTACACCTTC. Residues: CASLGYTF. Full variable domain (outside the CDR3, taken from reference TRBV2 and TRBJ1-2): EPEVTQTPSHQVTQMGQEVILRCVPISNHLYFYWYRQILGQKVEFLVSFYNNEISEKSEIFDDQFSVERPDGSNFTLKIRSTKLEDSAMYFCASLGYTFGSGTRLTVV.

This sequence joins TRBV10-2 and TRBJ2-2; TRBD1 matches 7 bases. Germline CDR1 and CDR2: WSHSY and SAAADI. After removal of 3 bases from V and 5 bases from J, the junction contained 12 bases not matched to a gene. The CDR3 spans 17 residues. DNA for the CDR3: TGCGCCAGCAGTGACTCCATCCGACAGGGTCGGACCGGGGAGCTGTTTTTT. Amino acid sequence: CASSDSIRQGRTGELFF.

This clonotype was picked up a small number of times. V gene TRBV2 combines with J gene TRBJ2-5; TRBD1 matches at 7 bases. Germline values: CDR1 SNHLY, CDR2 FYNNEI. The CDR3 consists of 12 residues. Unmatched junction bases numbered 5, after V lost 6 bases and J lost 7 bases. Written as DNA, the CDR3 is TGTGCCAGCAGCGGGGACAGCTGGACCCAGTACTTC. Amino acid sequence: CASSGDSWTQYF.

About this clonotype itself: The germline gene is not matched at one end of the junction; a read error may be the cause. This chain joins TRBV6-2 or TRBV6-3 and TRBJ1-1; tentative D call: TRBD1 (5 bases). The CDR3 consists of 13 residues. Germline V gene lookup returns CDR1 MNHEY and CDR2 SVGEGT. The CDR3: CARSYAGGAEAFF. CDR3 DNA: TGTGCCCGCAGTTACGCGGGGGGGGCTGAAGCTTTCTTT.

The gene calls are TRBV19 and TRBJ2-1; TRBD2 aligns across 11 bases. The V gene's germline CDR1 is LNHDA and CDR2 SQIVND (reference sequence). V was clipped by 3 bases and J by 0 bases; unmatched bases: 1. The CDR3 has 16 amino acids. As DNA, the CDR3 is TGTGCCAGTAGTATGACTAGCGGGATCTCCTACAATGAGCAGTTCTTC. It codes for CASSMTSGISYNEQFF.

V usage is TRBV12-3 or TRBV12-4 and J usage is TRBJ2-5; 11 nucleotides match TRBD2. The CDR3 extends over 16 amino acids. Unmatched junction bases numbered 3, after V lost 2 bases and J lost 1 base. The CDR3 sequence: CASSLTSGGPQETQYF. CDR3 bases: TGTGCCAGCAGTTTAACTAGCGGGGGACCCCAAGAGACCCAGTACTTC.

This clonotype was counted many times. This chain joins TRBV20-1 and TRBJ2-2; D may be TRBD1 (5 bases). This CDR3 is built from 15 residues. Germline V gene lookup returns CDR1 DFQATT and CDR2 SNEGSKA (reference sequence). V shed 0 bases and J shed 7 bases, with 15 bases lying between them. This CDR3 reads CSARDPPGSDGELFF. The CDR3 DNA sequence: TGCAGTGCTAGAGATCCCCCAGGGTCCGACGGGGAGCTGTTTTTT.

This clonotype was counted at least ten times. The J gene is TRBJ2-2, the V gene TRBV4-3; D tentatively reads TRBD1 or TRBD2 (5 bases each). The CDR3 loop spans 18 amino acids. Germline V gene sequence: CDR1 LGHNA, CDR2 YSLEER. V dropped 0 bases and J dropped 0 bases, with 14 bases sitting between them. CDR3 DNA: TGCGCCAGCAGCCAAGATGGCTCGGGGCAGTCGAACACCGGGGAGCTGTTTTTT. Translation: CASSQDGSGQSNTGELFF.